A selection of T cell receptor beta chains follows, all from one sample in a study of blood T cell repertoires in COVID-19. Here immunoSEQ multiplex PCR was the method, and the copy in TCRdb shows in-frame clones only, minus some. This sample yields some 96,000 clones, of which roughly 85% are seen a single time; under 35% belongs to the top ten. The sequenced sample consisted of peripheral blood. Every receptor here comes from a man aged 65-85 years with active or convalescent COVID-19. Both conserved end residues are part of each CDR3. D genes are given only for firm matches. Some rows mark clone size as missing; the rest say once, few, many or name a class of expanded clone.

TRBJ1-2 | TRBV30 | NA | NA | TGTGCCTGGAGTTGGGGGCTTCTTGGCTACACCTTC | CAWSWGLLGYTF
TRBJ2-1 | TRBV29-1 | TRBD1 | NA | TGCACCACTTCGGGACAGGGGTCCTACAATGAGCAGTTCTTC | CTTSGQGSYNEQFF
TRBJ2-5 | TRBV15 | NA | NA | TGTGCCACCAGCAGAGTACTAGACCAAGAGACCCAGTACTTC | CATSRVLDQETQYF
TRBJ2-6 | TRBV19 | NA | NA | TGTGCCAGTAGCCCCACCGGGACACCCTCCATGGGGGCCAACGTCCTGACTTTC | CASSPTGTPSMGANVLTF
TRBJ2-7 | TRBV13 | TRBD2 | once | TGTGCCAGCAGCGGACTAGCGGGAAACGAGCAGTACTTC | CASSGLAGNEQYF
TRBJ2-7 | TRBV6-6 | TRBD2 | many | TGTGCCTCACAGACTAGCGGGGGGGCCGGGGAGCAGTACTTC | CASQTSGGAGEQYF
TRBJ1-3 | TRBV6-2/TRBV6-3 | NA | medium-sized | TGTGCCAGCAGTTACGGCGGTCCTCCTGGAAACACCATATATTTT | CASSYGGPPGNTIYF
TRBJ2-6 | TRBV19 | TRBD1 | NA | TGTGCCAGTTGTCCTGGGACAGTAACCTCTGGGGCCAACGTCCTGACTTTC | CASCPGTVTSGANVLTF
TRBJ2-1 | TRBV6-4 | NA | NA | TGTGCCAGCAGTATGGACGGCCGGGGCTACAATGAGCAGTTCTTC | CASSMDGRGYNEQFF
TRBJ1-5 | TRBV28 | NA | NA | TGTGCCAGCAGTCGACACCAGGGGAGCAATCAGCCCCAGCATTTT | CASSRHQGSNQPQHF
TRBJ1-1 | TRBV4-1 | NA | NA | TGCGCCAGCAGCCGGAGATCCTTACTAAGGGACACCCGGAACACTGAAGCTTTCTTT | CASSRRSLLRDTRNTEAFF
TRBJ1-5 | TRBV7-2 | TRBD1 | NA | TGTGCCAGCAGCGGGCCCGGGACAGGGAATCAGCCCCAGCATTTT | CASSGPGTGNQPQHF
TRBJ1-2 | TRBV7-8 | NA | NA | TGTGCCAGCAGCCCTGTGAGGGAAAGCTATGGCTACACCTTC | CASSPVRESYGYTF
TRBJ1-6 | TRBV9 | NA | NA | TGTGCCAGCAGCCCCGACAGGAGCTCCTATAATTCACCCCTCCACTTT | CASSPDRSSYNSPLHF
TRBJ2-2 | TRBV5-1 | NA | NA | TGCGCCAGCAGCTTGGCCCCGCAGGGTGCGAACACCGGGGAGCTGTTTTTT | CASSLAPQGANTGELFF
TRBJ2-1 | TRBV7-6 | TRBD1 | few | TGTGCCAGCAGCCTGGACAGGGGGGATTTTGAGCAGTTCTTC | CASSLDRGDFEQFF
TRBJ2-7 | TRBV9 | NA | NA | TGTGCCAGCAGCGTAGGCCTCGGTGGGCGCTACGAGCAGTACTTC | CASSVGLGGRYEQYF
TRBJ2-1 | TRBV3-1/TRBV3-2 | TRBD2 | NA | TGTGCCAGCAGCCAAGCAGGACTAGCGGGAGCCCGGAATGAGCAGTTCTTC | CASSQAGLAGARNEQFF
TRBJ1-3 | TRBV10-2 | NA | NA | TGCGCCAGCACCAAGGACATAGAGGGAAACACCATATATTTT | CASTKDIEGNTIYF
TRBJ1-5 | TRBV30 | TRBD1 | NA | TGTGCCTGGAGTTCGACCCTGAGACAGGGGGTGAATCAGCCCCAGCATTTT | CAWSSTLRQGVNQPQHF
TRBJ1-1 | TRBV3-1/TRBV3-2 | TRBD1 | NA | TGTGCCAGCATCGACAGGGGGGAAAACACTGAAGCTTTCTTT | CASIDRGENTEAFF
TRBJ2-2 | TRBV12-3/TRBV12-4 | NA | NA | TGTGCCAGCAGCCACGGACAGTCCGGGGAGCTGTTTTTT | CASSHGQSGELFF
TRBJ1-1 | TRBV6-7 | NA | NA | TGTGCCAGCAGTTACACCGGGGGGCGGATGAACACTGAAGCTTTCTTT | CASSYTGGRMNTEAFF
TRBJ2-1 | TRBV20-1 | TRBD2 | NA | TGCAGTGCTAGTGCCCCGCGGGAGGGCCCCTACTACAATGAGCAGTTCTTC | CSASAPREGPYYNEQFF
TRBJ1-2 | TRBV7-6 | NA | NA | TGTGCCAGCAGCTTAGGAGCAGGCTATGGCTACACCTTC | CASSLGAGYGYTF
TRBJ2-1 | TRBV15 | TRBD2 | few | TGTGCCACCAGTTTGACTAGCGGGGGGGCATTTAATGAGCAGTTCTTC | CATSLTSGGAFNEQFF
TRBJ1-3 | TRBV28 | NA | once | TGTGCCAGCAGCGCCGGTTTCTTCTCTGGAAACACCATATATTTT | CASSAGFFSGNTIYF
TRBJ1-2 | TRBV15 | NA | NA | TGTGCCACCAGCAGTGCGTACGGAGGTTATGGCTACACCTTC | CATSSAYGGYGYTF
TRBJ1-5 | TRBV28 | NA | NA | TGTGCCAGCAGTCCTGGGGGCAGTCATAGCAATCAGCCCCAGCATTTT | CASSPGGSHSNQPQHF
TRBJ1-6 | TRBV9 | TRBD1 | NA | TGTGCCAGCAGGGAGGACAGGGGGCATTCACCCCTCCACTTT | CASREDRGHSPLHF
TRBJ2-5 | TRBV5-3 | TRBD2 | NA | TGTGCCAGAAGCTTGGTAGCGGGGGAAACCCAAGAGACCCAGTACTTC | CARSLVAGETQETQYF
TRBJ2-7 | TRBV7-2 | TRBD2 | once | TGTGCCAGCAGCTTCGCGTCAGCGGGAGTTGGCGAGCAGTACTTC | CASSFASAGVGEQYF
TRBJ2-6 | TRBV27 | NA | NA | TGTGCCAGCACCCGGGGCTCTGGGGCCAACGTCCTGACTTTC | CASTRGSGANVLTF
TRBJ2-3 | TRBV5-1 | TRBD1 | NA | TGCGCCAGCAGCTATTCCGGGACAGGGGGCACAGATACGCAGTATTTT | CASSYSGTGGTDTQYF
TRBJ2-7 | TRBV4-1 | TRBD1 | NA | TGCGCCAGCAGCCAAGATCGGGGACAGTTATACGAGCAGTACTTC | CASSQDRGQLYEQYF
TRBJ2-3 | TRBV14 | NA | NA | TGTGCCAGCAGCCAAGGAGGAATAGACACAGATACGCAGTATTTT | CASSQGGIDTDTQYF
TRBJ2-1 | TRBV6-5 | NA | NA | TGTGCCAGCAGTTACTCGAAGGGGAGCGGGACAATGAAGCAGTTCTTC | CASSYSKGSGTMKQFF
TRBJ2-7 | TRBV7-2 | TRBD2 | NA | TGTGCCAGCAGCTTAGGTGCGGGAGGGCCCTACGAGCAGTACTTC | CASSLGAGGPYEQYF
TRBJ1-1 | TRBV30 | NA | NA | TGTGCCTGGAAGGACACCTTCACTGAAGCTTTCTTT | CAWKDTFTEAFF
TRBJ2-5 | TRBV24-1 | NA | NA | TGTGCCACCAGTGATCCCGCGGGGTTCCAAGAGACCCAGTACTTC | CATSDPAGFQETQYF
TRBJ2-3 | TRBV24-1 | NA | NA | TGTGCCACCAGTGATTTGGCGGGGAGTTCCACAGATACGCAGTATTTT | CATSDLAGSSTDTQYF
TRBJ2-1 | TRBV6-1 | NA | NA | TGTGCCAGCAGTGAGGGACTCATTAGCTCCTACAATGAGCAGTTCTTC | CASSEGLISSYNEQFF
TRBJ1-3 | TRBV7-2 | NA | NA | TGTGCCAGCAGCACCCAGGGGAAAGTCTCTGGAAACACCATATATTTT | CASSTQGKVSGNTIYF
TRBJ1-1 | TRBV7-9 | TRBD1 | NA | TGTGCCAGCAGCTTGGACAGGGGGCGGGCTTTCTTT | CASSLDRGRAFF
TRBJ1-6 | TRBV3-1/TRBV3-2 | TRBD1 | NA | TGTGCCAGCAGCCCCTGGACAGGGGGATCAGACTCACCCCTCCACTTT | CASSPWTGGSDSPLHF
TRBJ1-1 | TRBV5-1 | NA | NA | TGCGCCAGCAGCTTTGCGGGACCCTCGAACACTGAAGCTTTCTTT | CASSFAGPSNTEAFF
TRBJ2-3 | TRBV7-3 | TRBD2 | NA | TGTGCCAGCAGCCCGCACCCTAGACTAGCGGGGGGGCAGGAAGATACGCAGTATTTT | CASSPHPRLAGGQEDTQYF